This entry lists 14 T cell receptor beta chains sequenced from one sample in a study of cytomegalovirus exposure and HLA in healthy donors. The PCR ran on 60 Vbeta and 13 Jbeta primers. Sequencing used immunoSEQ multiplex PCR; TCRdb keeps in-frame clones, though not all of them. The sample holds 200,000 to 250,000 clones; 70% to 80% are singletons and the top ten take roughly a sixth. Sequencing input: PBMCs. The receptors derive from a man in his forties in good health and CMV-seronegative.

The J gene is TRBJ2-1, the V gene TRBV9, with D maybe TRBD2 (5 bases). The CDR3 runs to 16 residues. Germline V gives CDR1 SGDLS, CDR2 YYNGEE. Trimming left V 4 bases short and J 2 bases short, with 16 bases between. This chain's CDR3 is CASSRRTGSTYNEQFF. The CDR3 nucleotides read TGTGCCAGCAGCCGTAGAACGGGGTCTACCTACAATGAGCAGTTCTTC.

The gene calls are TRBV27 and TRBJ2-7, with 9 bases that match TRBD1. CDR1 and CDR2 (germline): MNHEY, SMNVEV (reference sequence). V trimming: 6 bases; J trimming: 5 bases; junction bases outside the gene matches: 8. The CDR3 contains 14 residues. As DNA, the CDR3 is TGTGCCAGCAGACCCCGACAGGGGGGCAACGAGCAGTACTTC. This codes for CASRPRQGGNEQYF.

This clone was observed once. V usage is TRBV7-5 and J usage is TRBJ2-7; TRBD1 was called by the table and not checked on the DNA. TRBV7-5 is a known pseudogene. This CDR3 comprises 13 residues. The CDR3 region has the DNA TGTGCCAGAATCCGGACAGGGGTCTACGAGCAGTACTTC. Its protein product is CARIRTGVYEQYF.

V is TRBV19 and J is TRBJ1-2; D is perhaps TRBD1 (5 bases). V lost 6 bases, J lost 4 bases, and 12 bases lay in between. This CDR3 region has 13 residues. CDR1 is LNHDA and CDR2 is SQIVND in the germline V gene (reference sequence). The CDR3 nucleotides read TGTGCCAGTAGCCAGCTACAGGTCTATGGCTACACCTTC. This sequence encodes CASSQLQVYGYTF.

The rearrangement joins TRBV18 to TRBJ2-1; 16 bases line up with TRBD2. CDR3 length equals 14 residues. Germline V gene lookup returns CDR1 KGHSH and CDR2 LQKENI. Germline trimming cut 6 bases from V and 10 bases from J; bases unmatched to any gene: 3. The CDR3 DNA is TGTGCCAGCTCGTCGGGACTAGCGGGAGGGGAGCAGTTCTTC. It is translated as CASSSGLAGGEQFF. Supplemented by reference TRBV18 and TRBJ2-1, the full variable domain reads NAGVMQNPRHLVRRRGQEARLRCSPMKGHSHVYWYRQLPEEGLKFMVYLQKENIIDESGMPKERFSAEFPKEGPSILRIQQVVRGDSAAYFCASSSGLAGGEQFFGPGTRLTVL.

V usage is TRBV6-5 and J usage is TRBJ2-7; D is perhaps TRBD2 (7 bases). There are 16 residues in the CDR3. Germline-derived CDR1 and CDR2 are MNHEY and SVGAGI. V dropped 0 bases and J dropped 3 bases, with 15 bases sitting between them. CDR3 coding DNA: TGTGCCAGCAGTTACTCGACCGGGGGGCGCATCTACGAGCAGTACTTC. Its translation: CASSYSTGGRIYEQYF.

The chain carries TRBV27 and TRBJ1-2, with D unclear. The CDR3 is made up of 11 amino acids. The germline CDR1 and CDR2 sequences are MNHEY and SMNVEV (reference sequence). Trimming removed 8 bases from V and 8 bases from J, with 12 bases in between. The CDR3 DNA is TGTGCCAGCTCCTTAATTCAGGGCTACACCTTC. Encoded protein: CASSLIQGYTF.

V usage is TRBV5-6 and J usage is TRBJ2-1; 14 bases fit TRBD2. V gave up 3 bases and J gave up 9 bases; unmatched junction bases: 8. The CDR3 loop spans 16 amino acids. Per the germline V gene, CDR1 is SGHDT and CDR2 is YYEEEE. The CDR3 is CASSSTTSGRALEQFF. The CDR3 DNA reads as TGTGCCAGCAGCTCTACGACTAGCGGGAGGGCCCTTGAGCAGTTCTTC.

This clone came up once. The rearrangement joins TRBV30 to TRBJ1-4, with D uncertain. Trimming stripped 5 bases from V and 3 bases from J, with 7 bases between. CDR3 length equals 12 residues. The germline V gene encodes CDR1 GTSNPN and CDR2 SVGIG (reference sequence). This CDR3 reads CAWAPANEKLFF. The CDR3 DNA reads TGTGCCTGGGCCCCGGCTAATGAAAAACTGTTTTTT.

The chain links TRBV6-1 to TRBJ2-7; 7 nucleotides match TRBD1. Per germline, CDR1 MNHNS and CDR2 SASEGT. The CDR3 runs to 14 residues. Losses at the gene ends were 7 bases for V and 5 bases for J; bases not matched to a gene: 11. The CDR3 reads CASTTGQNLHEQYF. CDR3 DNA: TGTGCCAGCACGACAGGGCAAAACCTTCACGAGCAGTACTTC.

The chain uses TRBV5-1 and TRBJ2-1, with 8 bases matching TRBD2. The V gene's germline CDR1 is SGHRS and CDR2 YFSETQ. The junction had 8 bases not matched to a gene; V was cut back by 1 base and J by 2 bases. This CDR3 region has 17 residues. CDR3 amino acids: CASSLHGTGGPYNEQFF. In DNA, the CDR3 is TGCGCCAGCAGCTTGCATGGAACGGGAGGGCCCTACAATGAGCAGTTCTTC.

The V gene is TRBV27, the J gene TRBJ1-2; 8 bases line up with TRBD1. In germline, CDR1 is MNHEY, CDR2 SMNVEV (reference sequence). The CDR3 is 16 residues long. The ends lost 5 bases at V and 6 bases at J; junction bases unmatched: 14. The DNA for the CDR3 is TGTGCCAGCAGTCCTGGCGAACGGACAGGGAAGGATGGCTACACCTTC. As protein: CASSPGERTGKDGYTF.

This clone was seen only a few times. J is TRBJ2-3 and V is TRBV5-4; perhaps TRBD2 as D (7 bases). The CDR3 sequence is 16 residues long. Trimming removed 1 base from V and 4 bases from J, with 16 bases in between. Germline lookup yields CDR1 SGHNT and CDR2 YYREEE (reference sequence). Written as DNA, the CDR3 is TGTGCCAGCAGCTTGCCGGGGGGCCAGATCTCAGATACGCAGTATTTT. This encodes CASSLPGGQISDTQYF.

The CDR3 DNA is TGTGCCAGCAGTTTTACAGGGACCTACGAGCAGTACTTC. It translates to CASSFTGTYEQYF. The chain is built from TRBV27 and TRBJ2-7; perhaps TRBD1 as D (6 bases). Trimming left V 3 bases short and J 2 bases short, with 8 bases between. Per germline, CDR1 MNHEY and CDR2 SMNVEV (reference sequence). The CDR3 has 13 residues.